The present TCR beta chain was sequenced within a study of Graves' ophthalmopathy and Graves' hyperthyroidism. Turning to the study itself: The collection of peripheral blood took place at initial diagnosis, before any treatment.

V lost 5 bases to trimming and J lost 6 bases, with 11 bases between them. The germline CDR1 and CDR2 sequences are LNHNV and YYDKDF (reference sequence). CDR3 length: 13 amino acids. Study-level results: Blood also carried most expanded thyroid clonotypes exceeding 0.001 frequency.

On this clonotype itself: The antigen remains unidentified.

Amplified material comprised TCR beta CDR3 regions derived from RNA transcripts. Investigators did first-round RT-PCR with HTBI primers, then second-round multiplex PCR. TCRdb itself ran the multiplex PCR reads through MiXCR, one entry per CDR3 protein. The sample includes almost 750,000 distinct CDR3 sequences, 35% to 50% of them seen just once. Additional autoimmune diseases, uncontrolled infections, pregnancy or lactation disqualified patients. The chain carries TRBV15 and TRBJ2-1, with D uncertain. Specimen: peripheral blood. This clonotype originated in an adult man with Graves' ophthalmopathy. This chain's CDR3 is CATSAARVNEQFF. CDR3 coding DNA: TGTGCCACCAGCGCAGCAAGGGTCAATGAGCAGTTCTTC.